This TCR beta chain was observed in a study of blood T cell repertoires in COVID-19. Overall study: Acute-phase and convalescent COVID-19 samples originated in the United States, Italy and Spain. In each case, the material was cDNA or gDNA derived from T cells, B-cell-depleted T cells, or PBMCs.

Generated by immunoSEQ multiplex PCR, the TCRdb table keeps only in-frame clones and is missing some. Counted here are around 200,000 clones, 86% occurring once; the ten biggest clones make up roughly 3.4%. This clone has only a few counts. Germline CDR1 is SGHRS and CDR2 is YFSETQ. The ends lost 1 base at V and 5 bases at J; junction bases unmatched: 12. CDR3 size: 18 residues. Enrolled through a virtual design, the participants were between roughly 18 and 95 years of age and came from some 25 US areas. Participant reports of clinical history set cohort assignment. The receptor was isolated from a woman aged 40 to 55 with acute COVID-19. The rearrangement joins TRBV5-1 to TRBJ1-6, with TRBD1 matching over 7 bases. The sample comprised PBMCs or T cells enriched from blood (not recorded which). The DNA of the CDR3 is TGCGCCAGCAGCTTGTTCCCTTCGGTGGGACAGAATAATTCACCCCTCCACTTT. As protein: CASSLFPSVGQNNSPLHF. The full variable domain, completed using reference TRBV5-1 and TRBJ1-6, is KAGVTQTPRYLIKTRGQQVTLSCSPISGHRSVSWYQQTPGQGLQFLFEYFSETQRNKGNFPGRFSGRQFSNSRSEMNVSTLELGDSALYLCASSLFPSVGQNNSPLHFGNGTRLTVT.